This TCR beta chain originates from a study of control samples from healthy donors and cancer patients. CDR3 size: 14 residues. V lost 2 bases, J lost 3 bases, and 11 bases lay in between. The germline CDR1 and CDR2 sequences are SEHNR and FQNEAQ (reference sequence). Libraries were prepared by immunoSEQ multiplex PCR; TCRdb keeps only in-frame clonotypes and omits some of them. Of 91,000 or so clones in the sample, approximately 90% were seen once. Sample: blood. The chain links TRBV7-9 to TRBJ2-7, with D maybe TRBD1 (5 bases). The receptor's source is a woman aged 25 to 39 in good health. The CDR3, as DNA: TGTGCCAGCAGCTTAAGGGGCGCCGACTACGAGCAGTACTTC. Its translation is CASSLRGADYEQYF.